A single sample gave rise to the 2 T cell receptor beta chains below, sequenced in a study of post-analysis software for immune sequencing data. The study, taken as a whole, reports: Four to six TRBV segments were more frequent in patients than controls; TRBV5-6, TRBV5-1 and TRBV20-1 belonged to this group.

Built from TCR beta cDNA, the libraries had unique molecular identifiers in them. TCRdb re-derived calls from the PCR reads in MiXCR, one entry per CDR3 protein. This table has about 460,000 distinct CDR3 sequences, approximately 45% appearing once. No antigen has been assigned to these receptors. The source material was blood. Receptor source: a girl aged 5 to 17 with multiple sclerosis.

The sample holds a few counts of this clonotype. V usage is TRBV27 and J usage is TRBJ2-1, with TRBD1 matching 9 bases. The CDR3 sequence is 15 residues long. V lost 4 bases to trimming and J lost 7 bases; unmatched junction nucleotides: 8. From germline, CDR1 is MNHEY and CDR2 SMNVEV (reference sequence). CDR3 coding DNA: TGTGCCAGCAGTTCACAGGGGGCATCTCCGAATGAGCAGTTCTTC. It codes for CASSSQGASPNEQFF.

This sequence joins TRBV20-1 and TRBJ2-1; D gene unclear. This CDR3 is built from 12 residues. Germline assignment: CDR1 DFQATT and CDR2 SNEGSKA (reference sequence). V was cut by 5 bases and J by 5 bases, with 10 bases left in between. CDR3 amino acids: CSASDRDNEQFF. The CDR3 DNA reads TGCAGTGCTTCAGACCGAGACAATGAGCAGTTCTTC.